This passage covers 28 T cell receptor beta chains from one sample sequenced in a study of blood T cell repertoires in COVID-19. The method was immunoSEQ multiplex PCR; TCRdb's version includes in-frame clones alone and lacks a portion of them. The sample records 120,000 to 150,000 clones, around 83% being singletons. The sample was peripheral blood. The receptors originated from a man under 40 with COVID-19, enrolled during active disease.

This clone was counted a single time. The V call is TRBV27, the J call TRBJ2-6; TRBD1 matches at 9 bases. Germline CDR1 MNHEY, CDR2 SMNVEV (reference sequence). With V trimmed by 5 bases and J by 1 base, 6 bases remained unmatched. The CDR3 has 17 residues. The CDR3 region is CASSKTGGLSGANVLTF. CDR3 bases: TGTGCCAGCAGTAAGACAGGGGGGCTGTCTGGGGCCAACGTCCTGACTTTC.

The rearrangement uses TRBV7-2 and TRBJ1-1, with D uncertain. Germline V CDR1 and CDR2: SGHTA, FQGNSA. V lost 1 base and J 4 bases, leaving 13 bases between the germline ends. The CDR3 loop spans 15 amino acids. CDR3 region: CASSLDGGRGTEAFF. The CDR3 DNA sequence: TGTGCCAGCAGCTTAGACGGTGGCCGGGGCACTGAAGCTTTCTTT. Using reference TRBV7-2 and TRBJ1-1 for the parts outside the CDR3, the full variable domain is GAGVSQSPSNKVTEKGKDVELRCDPISGHTALYWYRQSLGQGLEFLIYFQGNSAPDKSGLPSDRFSAERTGGSVSTLTIQRTQQEDSAVYLCASSLDGGRGTEAFFGQGTRLTVV.

The rearrangement joins TRBV7-9 to TRBJ2-5, with D unclear. The CDR3 covers 12 residues. V was clipped by 3 bases and J by 5 bases, with 7 bases between them. Germline CDR1 reads SEHNR; CDR2 reads FQNEAQ (reference sequence). Here the CDR3 reads CASSFSAETQYF. In DNA, the CDR3 is TGTGCCAGCAGCTTTTCTGCGGAGACCCAGTACTTC.

The sample holds one count of this clone. The chain couples TRBV11-2 to TRBJ2-7, with a tentative D call TRBD2 (5 bases). This CDR3 has 14 residues. Looked up from germline, CDR1 is SGHAT and CDR2 is FQNNGV. V was clipped by 1 base and J by 7 bases, with 14 bases between them. CDR3 region: CASSLGRGNWEQYF. The CDR3 nucleotides are TGTGCCAGCAGCTTAGGACGAGGGAACTGGGAGCAGTACTTC.

The J gene is TRBJ1-2, the V gene TRBV11-2; D possibly corresponds to TRBD1 (5 bases). Looked up from germline, CDR1 is SGHAT and CDR2 is FQNNGV. The V and J ends lost 5 bases and 4 bases respectively, with 14 bases between them. The CDR3 loop spans 14 amino acids. CDR3 protein: CASSQGLVGYGYTF. CDR3 sequence (DNA): TGTGCCAGCAGCCAGGGTTTAGTTGGCTATGGCTACACCTTC. The variable domain in full, completed from reference TRBV11-2 and TRBJ1-2, reads EAGVAQSPRYKIIEKRQSVAFWCNPISGHATLYWYQQILGQGPKLLIQFQNNGVVDDSQLPKDRFSAERLKGVDSTLKIQPAKLEDSAVYLCASSQGLVGYGYTFGSGTRLTVV.

J is TRBJ2-2 and V is TRBV28; a possible D gene is TRBD1 (5 bases). The CDR3 is 15 amino acids. Germline loops: CDR1 MDHEN, CDR2 SYDVKM. V shed 5 bases and J shed 7 bases, with 17 bases lying between them. As DNA, the CDR3 is TGTGCCAGCAGTCTCTTCCAGGGTTTTGGCGGGGAGCTGTTTTTT. Translation: CASSLFQGFGGELFF.

This sequence joins TRBV19 and TRBJ1-2, with TRBD1 identical over 7 bases. In germline, CDR1 is LNHDA, CDR2 SQIVND (reference sequence). CDR3 length equals 14 residues. Germline trimming cut 3 bases from V and 8 bases from J; bases unmatched to any gene: 9. CDR3 loop: CASSIRQGPWGYTF. For the CDR3, the DNA is TGTGCCAGTAGTATCAGACAGGGTCCGTGGGGCTACACCTTC.

The chain uses TRBV5-3 and TRBJ1-4; 9 bases fit TRBD1. TRBV5-3 is sorted into the ORF group, with uncertain function. The CDR3 runs 14 residues. V shed 1 base and J 5 bases; nucleotides not matched to a gene: 0. The CDR3 region has the DNA TGTGCCAGAAGCTTGACAGGGGGCAATGAAAAACTGTTTTTT. This sequence encodes CARSLTGGNEKLFF.

The rearrangement links TRBV5-1 to TRBJ2-1; 13 positions match TRBD2. This CDR3 is 20 amino acids long. Germline CDR1 reads SGHRS; CDR2 reads YFSETQ. With 0 bases clipped from V and 4 bases from J, the junction kept 13 bases outside the gene matches. The CDR3 DNA is TGCGCCAGCAGCTTGGTCGGGACTAGCGGGACCCTTACCCCATACAATGAGCAGTTCTTC. It specifies CASSLVGTSGTLTPYNEQFF.

This clone was detected only a few times. The chain has TRBV24-1 and TRBJ2-3; D may be TRBD2 (6 bases). The germline CDR1 and CDR2 sequences are KGHDR and SFDVKD. The CDR3 is made up of 15 amino acids. Trimming left V 7 bases short and J 2 bases short, with 15 bases between. The CDR3 sequence is CATRASASPTDTQYF. The CDR3 region has the DNA TGTGCCACCAGGGCTAGCGCTTCCCCCACAGATACGCAGTATTTT.

The chain is built from TRBV28 and TRBJ2-5; 10 nucleotides align to TRBD1. The junction had 4 bases not matched to a gene; V was cut back by 1 base and J by 2 bases. Per the germline V gene, CDR1 is MDHEN and CDR2 is SYDVKM. This CDR3 region has 16 residues. CDR3 region: CASSLSTGGLQETQYF. CDR3 coding DNA: TGTGCCAGCAGTTTATCGACAGGGGGCCTACAAGAGACCCAGTACTTC.

V and J are TRBV7-9 and TRBJ2-7, with D hard to call. The V gene's germline CDR1 is SEHNR and CDR2 FQNEAQ (reference sequence). There are 16 residues in the CDR3. Trimming stripped 3 bases from V and 0 bases from J, with 15 bases between. This CDR3 reads CASSLRSPYGSYEQYF. The CDR3 nucleotides read TGTGCCAGCAGCTTGAGATCCCCCTATGGCTCCTACGAGCAGTACTTC.

J is TRBJ1-1 and V is TRBV28; no clear D gene. This CDR3 is built from 11 residues. Trimming left V 5 bases short and J 7 bases short, with 8 bases between. Germline V CDR1 and CDR2: MDHEN, SYDVKM. This chain's CDR3 is CASSTLGEAFF. CDR3 nucleotide sequence: TGTGCCAGCAGTACGCTCGGTGAAGCTTTCTTT.

The chain has TRBV10-1 and TRBJ1-5; D gene ambiguous. The CDR3 totals 13 residues. From germline, CDR1 is WNHNN and CDR2 SYGVQD (reference sequence). V was trimmed by 3 bases and J by 5 bases, leaving 8 bases between them. CDR3 nucleotides: TGCGCCAGCAGTGACCGTATAGATCAGCCCCAGCATTTT. This gives the protein CASSDRIDQPQHF.

This chain joins TRBV14 and TRBJ2-1, with D uncertain. This CDR3 is 13 amino acids long. V gave up 4 bases and J gave up 2 bases, with 6 bases separating them. CDR1 is SGHDN and CDR2 is FVKESK in the germline V gene. DNA of the CDR3: TGTGCCAGCAGCCCCGTTCCCTACAATGAGCAGTTCTTC. Encoded protein: CASSPVPYNEQFF.

The chain's CDR3 is CASSLRQLPFGEQYF. As DNA, the CDR3 is TGTGCCAGCAGCTTACGACAGCTACCTTTCGGCGAGCAGTACTTC. The chain uses TRBV11-2 and TRBJ2-7, with a weak D call TRBD1 (5 bases). Germline CDR1 is SGHAT and CDR2 is FQNNGV. The CDR3 is 15 residues long. Trimming removed 2 bases at V and 6 bases at J, with 17 bases between.

CDR3 bases: TGTGCCAGCAGCCGGGACAGGGGGCCTTACACTGAAGCTTTCTTT. Amino acids: CASSRDRGPYTEAFF. V is TRBV3-1 (or the pseudogene TRBV3-2) and J is TRBJ1-1; 12 bases fit TRBD1. V trimming: 4 bases; J trimming: 3 bases; junction bases outside the gene matches: 3. CDR3 length equals 15 residues. CDR1 LGHDT and CDR2 YNNKEL come from the germline V gene (reference sequence).

The CDR3 sequence is CSVGVAGGKDEQFF. CDR3 nucleotides: TGCAGCGTTGGGGTAGCGGGAGGGAAGGATGAGCAGTTCTTC. The chain recombines TRBV29-1 with TRBJ2-1; TRBD2 matches at 11 bases. The CDR3 covers 14 residues. Germline trimming cut 4 bases from V and 8 bases from J; bases unmatched to any gene: 7. Germline values: CDR1 SQVTM, CDR2 ANQGSEA.

The chain employs TRBV29-1 and TRBJ2-1; D is possibly TRBD1 (5 bases). Trimming cost V 5 bases and J 9 bases, with 11 bases left between them. Germline CDR1 SQVTM, CDR2 ANQGSEA. There are 11 residues in the CDR3. The chain's CDR3 is CSVSWGGEQFF. The CDR3 region has the DNA TGCAGCGTTTCCTGGGGCGGTGAGCAGTTCTTC.

The rearrangement links TRBV20-1 to TRBJ1-3; no definite D call. The germline V and J ends were trimmed by 7 bases and 3 bases, with 4 bases remaining between them. Germline V lookup: CDR1 DFQATT, CDR2 SNEGSKA (reference sequence). CDR3 length: 10 amino acids. The CDR3 loop is CSVLGNTIYF. CDR3 DNA sequence: TGCAGTGTTCTTGGAAACACCATATATTTT.

V is TRBV19 and J is TRBJ2-6; 7 positions match TRBD1. The junction had 9 bases not matched to a gene; V was cut back by 3 bases and J by 1 base. CDR3 size: 18 residues. CDR1 LNHDA and CDR2 SQIVND come from the germline V gene (reference sequence). CDR3 loop: CASSIRVGTASGANVLTF. DNA for the CDR3: TGTGCCAGTAGTATTCGAGTAGGGACAGCTTCTGGGGCCAACGTCCTGACTTTC.

This clone was counted a few times. The rearrangement uses TRBV7-8 and TRBJ2-1; 15 nucleotides line up with TRBD2. The CDR3 totals 15 residues. CDR1 is SGHVS, CDR2 FQNEAQ, per germline. With 5 bases clipped from V and 7 bases from J, the junction kept 3 bases outside the gene matches. The CDR3 is CASSRTSGRGNEQFF. Written as DNA, the CDR3 is TGTGCCAGCAGCCGGACTAGCGGGAGGGGGAATGAGCAGTTCTTC.

This clone is medium-sized. V usage is TRBV27 and J usage is TRBJ2-7, with D tentatively TRBD2 (6 bases). The length of the CDR3 is 14 residues. Trimming left V 6 bases short and J 0 bases short, with 12 bases between. Germline-derived CDR1 and CDR2 are MNHEY and SMNVEV (reference sequence). Here the CDR3 DNA reads TGTGCCAGCAGGTTGACTAGTAACTCCTACGAGCAGTACTTC. Its protein product is CASRLTSNSYEQYF.

The rearrangement uses TRBV18 and TRBJ1-1; 7 bases fit TRBD1. The V segment lost 10 bases and the J segment 1 base; nucleotides outside the gene matches: 6. Germline CDR1 and CDR2: KGHSH and LQKENI. The CDR3 spans 13 residues. CDR3 amino acids: CATQAGGNTEAFF. In DNA form, the CDR3 reads TGTGCCACTCAGGCAGGGGGGAACACTGAAGCTTTCTTT. Full variable domain (outside the CDR3, taken from reference TRBV18 and TRBJ1-1): NAGVMQNPRHLVRRRGQEARLRCSPMKGHSHVYWYRQLPEEGLKFMVYLQKENIIDESGMPKERFSAEFPKEGPSILRIQQVVRGDSAAYFCATQAGGNTEAFFGQGTRLTVV.

The chain employs TRBV29-1 and TRBJ1-1; perhaps TRBD1 as D (5 bases). Deletions cut 6 bases from V and 5 bases from J, with 16 bases between. Germline values: CDR1 SQVTM, CDR2 ANQGSEA. The CDR3 has 13 amino acids. In DNA, the CDR3 is TGCAGCGTGAAAGGGGCAGGAAGGACTGAAGCTTTCTTT. Protein: CSVKGAGRTEAFF.

This clone was detected only once. The chain is built from TRBV29-1 and TRBJ1-1; 9 bases are a match to TRBD1. The CDR3 sequence is 13 residues long. V was clipped by 7 bases and J by 2 bases; unmatched bases: 5. Germline assignment: CDR1 SQVTM and CDR2 ANQGSEA. For the CDR3, the DNA is TGCAGCGCAGTGGACAGGGGAAACACTGAAGCTTTCTTT. Translation gives CSAVDRGNTEAFF.

The V gene is TRBV10-2, the J gene TRBJ2-7, with 10 bases identical to TRBD2. Losses at the gene ends were 7 bases for V and 0 bases for J; bases not matched to a gene: 6. Germline V CDR1 and CDR2: WSHSY, SAAADI. The CDR3 spans 15 residues. CDR3 region: CASISGTSASYEQYF. The DNA of the CDR3 is TGCGCCAGCATCTCGGGGACTAGCGCCTCCTACGAGCAGTACTTC.

Only one count was recorded for this clone. The gene calls are TRBV30 and TRBJ1-1; tentatively, D is TRBD1 (5 bases). CDR1 is GTSNPN, CDR2 SVGIG, per germline (reference sequence). The CDR3 runs to 14 residues. The germline V and J ends were trimmed by 5 bases and 1 base, with 14 bases remaining between them. For the CDR3, the DNA is TGTGCCTGGGGCGGCGGGACCCCGAACACTGAAGCTTTCTTT. Translation gives CAWGGGTPNTEAFF.